One and the same sample provided the 27 T cell receptor beta chains below, sequenced in a study of cytomegalovirus exposure and HLA in healthy donors. The PCR ran on 60 Vbeta and 13 Jbeta primers. The table came from immunoSEQ multiplex PCR; TCRdb's copy has only in-frame clones and leaves some out. The repertoire consists of 52,000 or so clones, with about three quarters occurring once and the leading ten covering 2.5% to 3%. The sample consisted of PBMCs. The receptors were sampled from a woman aged 40-49 years in good health and CMV-seropositive.

This chain uses TRBV28 with TRBJ1-1; 8 nucleotides agree with TRBD1. CDR1 MDHEN and CDR2 SYDVKM come from the germline V gene. V lost 6 bases, J lost 5 bases, and 14 bases stayed unmatched. The CDR3 length is 16 residues. CDR3 nucleotides: TGTGCCAGCAGCCAAATTACAGGGGGAAGTACGACTGAAGCTTTCTTT. This codes for CASSQITGGSTTEAFF.

This chain joins TRBV30 and TRBJ2-5; a possible D gene is TRBD2 (7 bases). The assigned J gene may be wrong: the sequence end matches TRBJ2-7 better. Germline CDR1 reads GTSNPN; CDR2 reads SVGIG (reference sequence). The CDR3 consists of 12 residues. The CDR3 DNA sequence: TGTGCAGGCTACAGGGAGGGCTACGAGCAGTACTTC. Its protein is CAGYREGYEQYF.

A few counts support this clone. The chain carries TRBV6-6 and TRBJ1-5; D is ambiguous. There are 14 residues in the CDR3. The V end was cut by 7 bases, the J end by 0 bases, with 10 bases between. Germline CDR1 and CDR2: MNHNY and SVGAGI (reference sequence). CDR3: CASTPGYSNQPQHF. The DNA for the CDR3 is TGTGCCAGCACCCCGGGGTATAGCAATCAGCCCCAGCATTTT.

The CDR3 protein is CASSLDRTQETQYF. CDR3 DNA sequence: TGTGCCAGCAGCTTGGACAGGACTCAAGAGACCCAGTACTTC. The chain joins TRBV7-9 to TRBJ2-5; the match to TRBD1 covers 7 bases. Germline assignment: CDR1 SEHNR and CDR2 FQNEAQ (reference sequence). The ends lost 3 bases at V and 2 bases at J; junction bases unmatched: 3. This CDR3 is 14 amino acids long.

This chain links TRBV5-1 with TRBJ1-2; 7 nucleotides align to TRBD1. Germline V gene sequence: CDR1 SGHRS, CDR2 YFSETQ. With V trimmed by 4 bases and J by 4 bases, 7 bases remained unmatched. This CDR3 is built from 14 residues. CDR3 DNA sequence: TGCGCCAGCAGCCCCGGGACAGAGGGCTATGGCTACACCTTC. Translating it yields CASSPGTEGYGYTF.

This clone was counted once. The genes are TRBV5-1 and TRBJ1-2, with D possibly TRBD1 on 5 matching bases. CDR3 size: 13 residues. The germline V gene encodes CDR1 SGHRS and CDR2 YFSETQ. Trimming stripped 0 bases from V and 6 bases from J, with 9 bases between. The CDR3, as DNA: TGCGCCAGCAGCTTGGAGGGGTTAGATGGCTACACCTTC. Its translation is CASSLEGLDGYTF.

This chain joins TRBV6-1 and TRBJ1-2; 8 positions agree with TRBD1. Germline CDR1 MNHNS, CDR2 SASEGT. The CDR3 length is 15 residues. With 4 bases clipped from V and 8 bases from J, the junction kept 12 bases outside the gene matches. The CDR3 loop reads CASSAAPGQGTGYTF. CDR3 coding DNA: TGTGCCAGCAGTGCCGCTCCTGGACAGGGTACCGGCTACACCTTC.

This clone has a handful of counts. A junction boundary mismatches the germline segment, possibly from a read error. V is TRBV28 and J is TRBJ2-7, with no clear D. Germline V lookup: CDR1 MDHEN, CDR2 SYDVKM. This CDR3 has 12 amino acids. CDR3 nucleotides: TGTGCCAGCAGTTTATATCCCCAGTCGTTGGTATTC. Translated, it gives CASSLYPQSLVF.

This clone was detected only a few times. The chain couples TRBV11-1 to TRBJ2-4; D is perhaps TRBD1 (5 bases). V was clipped by 5 bases and J by 0 bases, with 11 bases between them. This CDR3 contains 15 residues. The germline V gene has CDR1 SGHAT and CDR2 FQDESV (reference sequence). Written as DNA, the CDR3 is TGTGCCAGCAGCGCCGCCACAGGAGCCAAAAACATTCAGTACTTC. It encodes CASSAATGAKNIQYF.

The sample holds one count of this clone. This sequence joins TRBV4-2 and TRBJ2-1; D call uncertain. Trimming took off 3 bases at V and 6 bases at J, with 9 bases between the two ends. CDR1 is LGHNA and CDR2 is YNFKEQ in the germline V gene. This CDR3 has 13 amino acids. The CDR3 here is CASSQVNSNEQFF. In DNA, the CDR3 is TGTGCCAGCAGCCAGGTAAACTCCAATGAGCAGTTCTTC.

This clone was detected only a few times. The chain employs TRBV5-1 and TRBJ1-1; 7 nucleotides agree with TRBD1. The CDR3 contains 16 residues. V trimming: 0 bases; J trimming: 4 bases; junction bases outside the gene matches: 9. Germline V CDR1 and CDR2: SGHRS, YFSETQ. Here the CDR3 reads CASSLAVSYRGTEAFF. Here the CDR3 DNA reads TGCGCCAGCAGCTTGGCCGTGTCTTACAGGGGCACTGAAGCTTTCTTT. The complete variable domain, with remaining parts taken from reference TRBV5-1 and TRBJ1-1, reads KAGVTQTPRYLIKTRGQQVTLSCSPISGHRSVSWYQQTPGQGLQFLFEYFSETQRNKGNFPGRFSGRQFSNSRSEMNVSTLELGDSALYLCASSLAVSYRGTEAFFGQGTRLTVV.

This chain connects TRBV4-3 to TRBJ2-1; D is unclear. CDR1 and CDR2 from the germline V gene are LGHNA and YSLEER. The CDR3 spans 13 residues. The germline V and J ends were trimmed by 0 bases and 7 bases, with 7 bases remaining between them. The CDR3 DNA sequence: TGCGCCAGCAGCCAAGAGTTGAGGAATGAGCAGTTCTTC. The encoded protein is CASSQELRNEQFF.

This clone showed up just a few times. The chain uses TRBV5-1 and TRBJ1-2; TRBD1 agrees at 8 bases. This CDR3 comprises 17 residues. V trimming: 3 bases; J trimming: 8 bases; junction bases outside the gene matches: 18. Per the germline V gene, CDR1 is SGHRS and CDR2 is YFSETQ. The CDR3 protein is CASSSSPGQDYSEGYTF. In nucleotides, the CDR3 is TGCGCCAGCAGCTCCTCTCCGGGACAGGATTATTCTGAAGGCTACACCTTC.

This chain uses TRBV6-5 with TRBJ1-6; D uncertain. V was trimmed by 6 bases and J by 9 bases, leaving 15 bases between them. The length of the CDR3 is 14 residues. CDR1 and CDR2 from the germline V gene are MNHEY and SVGAGI. The CDR3 sequence is CASRREPESSPLHF. The CDR3 coding sequence is TGTGCCAGCAGAAGGGAGCCAGAAAGTTCACCCCTCCACTTT.

This clone was recorded only once. V and J are TRBV6-1 and TRBJ1-3; 7 nucleotides line up with TRBD1. Trimming at V came to 7 bases and at J to 0 bases, leaving 6 bases not matched to a gene. The CDR3 totals 15 residues. Germline V gene sequence: CDR1 MNHNS, CDR2 SASEGT. CDR3 sequence (DNA): TGTGCCAGCACCGCGGGACAGCCCTCTGGAAACACCATATATTTT. Its translation: CASTAGQPSGNTIYF.

This chain links TRBV6-5 with TRBJ1-2, with 8 bases that match TRBD1. Germline assignment: CDR1 MNHEY and CDR2 SVGAGI. V lost 2 bases to trimming and J lost 4 bases; unmatched junction nucleotides: 6. This CDR3 region has 15 residues. The CDR3 nucleotides read TGTGCCAGCAGTTACCGCGACAGGGGCCCCTATGGCTACACCTTC. This translates into CASSYRDRGPYGYTF.

This chain uses TRBV30 with TRBJ1-5; tentative D call: TRBD1 (6 bases). The CDR3 has 13 amino acids. V lost 1 base to trimming and J lost 6 bases, with 10 bases between them. Per the germline V gene, CDR1 is GTSNPN and CDR2 is SVGIG (reference sequence). The CDR3 bases are TGTGCCTGGAGTGGGCAGGGGAGTCAGCCCCAGCATTTT. It encodes CAWSGQGSQPQHF.

The genes are TRBV9 and TRBJ1-1; 7 bases align to TRBD1. Germline trimming cut 3 bases from V and 5 bases from J; bases unmatched to any gene: 7. This CDR3 region has 14 residues. Germline V lookup: CDR1 SGDLS, CDR2 YYNGEE. Here the CDR3 reads CASSAGTVATEAFF. CDR3 bases: TGTGCCAGCAGCGCCGGGACAGTTGCAACTGAAGCTTTCTTT. The full variable domain, rest sourced from reference TRBV9 and TRBJ1-1, is DSGVTQTPKHLITATGQRVTLRCSPRSGDLSVYWYQQSLDQGLQFLIQYYNGEERAKGNILERFSAQQFPDLHSELNLSSLELGDSALYFCASSAGTVATEAFFGQGTRLTVV.

This chain connects TRBV30 to TRBJ2-7; weak D call: TRBD1 (5 bases). Germline lookup yields CDR1 GTSNPN and CDR2 SVGIG (reference sequence). The V and J ends lost 0 bases and 0 bases respectively, with 12 bases between them. The CDR3 runs to 15 residues. The CDR3, as DNA: TGTGCCTGGAGTGTAAGGGGCCCGAGCTCCTACGAGCAGTACTTC. It encodes CAWSVRGPSSYEQYF.

V is TRBV28 and J is TRBJ1-6, with D hard to call. The germline CDR1 and CDR2 sequences are MDHEN and SYDVKM. Trimming left V 8 bases short and J 7 bases short, with 12 bases between. This CDR3 region has 13 residues. CDR3 sequence: CASGKTRNSPLHF. DNA of the CDR3: TGTGCCAGCGGCAAGACAAGAAATTCACCCCTCCACTTT.

CDR3 in amino acids: CAWSKPGVHTEAFF. CDR3 bases: TGTGCCTGGAGTAAACCAGGGGTTCACACTGAAGCTTTCTTT. J is TRBJ1-1 and V is TRBV30, with D maybe TRBD1 (6 bases). Germline V CDR1 and CDR2: GTSNPN, SVGIG (reference sequence). The CDR3 contains 14 residues. V lost 2 bases and J lost 3, with 13 bases in between.

In the case of this clone: The sample has other DNA sequences that encode this CDR3 too. This chain joins TRBV29-1 and TRBJ1-2; unclear D gene. This CDR3 has 12 residues. V was shortened by 4 bases and J by 0 bases, with 6 bases between the two germline ends. From germline, CDR1 is SQVTM and CDR2 ANQGSEA. CDR3 DNA sequence: TGCAGCGTTGGCGGGGCTAACTATGGCTACACCTTC. Its protein product is CSVGGANYGYTF. The full variable domain, its missing parts supplied by reference TRBV29-1 and TRBJ1-2, is SAVISQKPSRDICQRGTSLTIQCQVDSQVTMMFWYRQQPGQSLTLIATANQGSEATYESGFVIDKFPISRPNLTFSTLTVSNMSPEDSSIYLCSVGGANYGYTFGSGTRLTVV.

Only one count was recorded for this clone. The V and J genes are TRBV5-6 and TRBJ1-4; 9 bases agree with TRBD1. This CDR3 has 16 amino acids. The trim removed 2 bases at V and 8 bases at J, leaving 10 bases unmatched. The germline V gene has CDR1 SGHDT and CDR2 YYEEEE. CDR3 sequence reads: CASSFGGQGHREKLFF. CDR3 DNA sequence: TGTGCCAGCAGCTTCGGAGGACAGGGGCACAGGGAAAAACTGTTTTTT.

The chain employs TRBV19 and TRBJ1-1, with a possible D match to TRBD1 (6 bases). Germline-derived CDR1 and CDR2 are LNHDA and SQIVND (reference sequence). V lost 5 bases, J lost 0 bases, and 10 bases lay in between. This CDR3 has 14 residues. CDR3 in amino acids: CASSWGQLNTEAFF. CDR3 in DNA: TGTGCCAGTAGTTGGGGACAATTGAACACTGAAGCTTTCTTT.

The chain links TRBV5-1 to TRBJ2-7, with 12 bases identical to TRBD1. Germline V gene data show CDR1 as SGHRS and CDR2 as YFSETQ. V was pared by 0 bases and J by 5 bases, with 3 bases of the junction left unmatched. CDR3 length equals 15 residues. The CDR3 region has the DNA TGCGCCAGCAGCTTGGGGGACAGGGGGCAGGACGAGCAGTACTTC. It translates to CASSLGDRGQDEQYF.

This rearrangement joins TRBV28 to TRBJ2-3; 8 bases match TRBD1. V lost 3 bases, J lost 6 bases, and 8 bases stayed unmatched. CDR1 and CDR2 (germline): MDHEN, SYDVKM. This CDR3 spans 15 amino acids. CDR3: CASSFSTGGSDTQYF. The CDR3 DNA sequence: TGTGCCAGCAGTTTTTCTACAGGGGGGTCGGATACGCAGTATTTT.

V is TRBV6-5 and J is TRBJ1-5, with unresolved D. Trimming pared 6 bases from V and 7 bases from J, leaving 19 bases between. The germline gives CDR1 MNHEY, CDR2 SVGAGI. CDR3 length: 15 residues. The CDR3 here is CASRLTRYGFQPQHF. The DNA of the CDR3 is TGTGCCAGCAGACTAACTAGGTACGGGTTCCAGCCCCAGCATTTT.